The T cell receptor (beta chain) described here comes from a study of early T cells in non-severe SARS-CoV-2 infection (dated by TCRdb to 2020 to 2023). Context from the whole study: TCR sequencing used bulk RNA from unsorted whole blood, so alpha and beta chains could not be paired. What the research found in general, with its limitations: VDJdb matching was skewed toward anti-spike CD8 responses, so virus-specific expansions were likely underestimated and private and CD4 specificities were missed.

The CDR3 goes from the cysteine to the phenylalanine over 15 residues. The sequence is cut down to CDR3 DNA, 45 bases in frame from base 1. V is trimmed back by 6 bases and J by 4 bases, and the junction contains 10 bases that no gene match accounts for. CDR1 and CDR2 are drawn from the germline V gene: SGDLS, YYNGEE. There are a few counts of this clonotype. Its antigen is unknown. Within one base of it there is no much larger clone, and no base qualities were kept. This was a case-control study nested in a cohort of healthcare workers in London, UK, who had nasopharyngeal swab PCR tests and blood samples taken every week. Between 23 and 31 March 2020, the week of the UK lockdown, healthcare workers were enrolled and then followed up weekly for as long as 16 weeks. Libraries were built with 5' RACE. The run used a NextSeq 500. The TCR library protocol attached unique molecular identifiers to individual cDNA molecules to correct for sequencing error and PCR bias. Sequencing covered both TCR alpha and beta chains, and within each sample the abundances of alpha and beta sequences were tightly co-correlated. The authors processed their data as follows. Decombinator V4 was used to annotate TCR sequences for V gene, J gene and CDR3. Expanded TCRs were defined as changing significantly between any two time points under a Poisson model with p below 0.0001. TCR abundances were normalised to the total number of TCRs sequenced per sample and were expressed as counts per million. MAIT TCRs were defined by TRAV1-2 paired with TRAJ12, TRAJ20 or TRAJ33, and iNKT TCRs by TRAV10 paired with TRAJ18. VDJdb, accessed on 1 November 2021, was searched for TCRs annotated for CMV, EBV and SARS-CoV-2, and TCRs annotated for more than one antigen were excluded. In TCRdb, the public reads were trimmed at Q25 with fastp and aligned with MiXCR, with productive beta chains retained. Each entry merges the rows of one CDR3 protein and shows their most common DNA and genes. The V and J calls come from TCRdb's annotation, not from the publication. The sample table holds about 49,000 distinct CDR3 sequences, of which about an eighth were seen once. The ten biggest clones cover over 7.5% of the sample.

The sequence joins TRBV9 to TRBJ2-5, and 9 junctional nucleotides match TRBD1. What was sequenced was whole blood. This TCR derives from an adult who was a healthcare worker with PCR-confirmed SARS-CoV-2 infection or an uninfected control (not recorded which). This receptor carries the CDR3 CASNLQGASGETQYF. The nucleotide sequence is given as TGTGCCAGCAACTTACAGGGGGCGTCGGGAGAGACCCAGTACTTC.